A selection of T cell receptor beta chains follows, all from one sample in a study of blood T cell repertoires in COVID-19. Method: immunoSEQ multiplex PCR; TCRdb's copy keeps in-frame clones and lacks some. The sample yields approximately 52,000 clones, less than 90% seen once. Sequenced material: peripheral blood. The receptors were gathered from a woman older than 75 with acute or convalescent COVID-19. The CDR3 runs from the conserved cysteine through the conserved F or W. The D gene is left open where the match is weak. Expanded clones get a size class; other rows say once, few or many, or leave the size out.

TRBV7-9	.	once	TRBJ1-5	CASSSTTGTPNQPQHF	TGTGCCAGCAGCTCTACAACCGGGACACCTAATCAGCCCCAGCATTTT
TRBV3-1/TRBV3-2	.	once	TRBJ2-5	CASSHWGPTETQYF	TGTGCCAGCAGCCATTGGGGGCCGACGGAGACCCAGTACTTC
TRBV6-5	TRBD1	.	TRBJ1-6	CASSSQGPGDSPLHF	TGTGCCAGCAGTTCACAGGGGCCCGGGGATTCACCCCTCCACTTT
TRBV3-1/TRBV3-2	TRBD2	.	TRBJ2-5	CASRVFSGTWETQYF	TGTGCCAGCAGAGTCTTCAGCGGGACGTGGGAGACCCAGTACTTC
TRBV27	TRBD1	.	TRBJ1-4	CASRRPGQAEKLFF	TGTGCCAGCAGGCGACCGGGACAGGCTGAAAAACTGTTTTTT
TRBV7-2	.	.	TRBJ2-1	CASSIRDFEQFF	TGTGCCAGCAGCATCCGGGACTTTGAGCAGTTCTTC
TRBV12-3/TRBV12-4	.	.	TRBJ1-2	CASSLIGLGYTF	TGTGCCAGCAGTTTAATAGGACTCGGCTACACCTTC
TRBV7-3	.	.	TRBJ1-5	CASSLERGQPQHF	TGTGCCAGCAGCTTGGAGCGTGGGCAGCCCCAGCATTTT
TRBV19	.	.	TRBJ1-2	CASSPRGGDHKNVYTF	TGTGCCAGTAGTCCCCGGGGAGGGGATCATAAAAATGTCTACACCTTC
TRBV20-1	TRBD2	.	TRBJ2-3	CSASFGAGGPDTQYF	TGCAGTGCTAGTTTCGGTGCGGGGGGGCCCGATACGCAGTATTTT
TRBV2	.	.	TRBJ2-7	CASSPDRFNGEQYF	TGTGCCAGCAGTCCTGACAGGTTTAACGGCGAGCAGTACTTC
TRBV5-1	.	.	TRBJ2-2	CASSLLASARTGELFF	TGCGCCAGCAGCCTGTTAGCTAGCGCCCGAACCGGGGAGCTGTTTTTT
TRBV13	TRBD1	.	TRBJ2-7	CASSLRQGYYEQYF	TGTGCCAGCAGCCTCCGACAGGGTTACTACGAGCAGTACTTC
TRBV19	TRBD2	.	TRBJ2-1	CASSIAGGTSLDEQFF	TGTGCCAGTAGTATAGCTGGCGGGACTAGCCTCGATGAGCAGTTCTTC
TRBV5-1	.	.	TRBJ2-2	CASSWGTGGGSAGELFF	TGCGCCAGCAGCTGGGGAACGGGCGGGGGCAGCGCCGGGGAGCTGTTTTTT
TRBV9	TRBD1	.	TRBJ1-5	CASSGGTANGGPQHF	TGTGCCAGCAGCGGAGGGACAGCCAATGGTGGCCCCCAGCATTTT
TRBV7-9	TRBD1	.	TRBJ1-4	CASSLTGIEKLFF	TGTGCCAGCAGCTTGACAGGGATTGAAAAACTGTTTTTT
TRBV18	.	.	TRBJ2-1	CASSPPRDPYNEQFF	TGTGCCAGCTCACCACCGCGGGACCCCTACAATGAGCAGTTCTTC
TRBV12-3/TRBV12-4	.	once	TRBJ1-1	CASSLGQNTEAFF	TGTGCCAGCAGTTTAGGTCAGAACACTGAAGCTTTCTTT
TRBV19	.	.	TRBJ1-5	CASSIQGKSNQPQHF	TGTGCCAGTAGTATCCAGGGGAAGAGCAATCAGCCCCAGCATTTT
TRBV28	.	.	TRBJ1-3	CASSVPGTLSGNTIYF	TGTGCCAGCAGTGTCCCCGGGACACTCTCTGGAAACACCATATATTTT
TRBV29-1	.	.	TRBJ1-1	CSVFKTVGTEAFF	TGCAGCGTTTTTAAGACAGTCGGCACTGAAGCTTTCTTT
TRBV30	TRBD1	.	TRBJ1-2	CAWSVQGAATYGYTF	TGTGCCTGGAGTGTTCAGGGGGCGGCAACCTATGGCTACACCTTC
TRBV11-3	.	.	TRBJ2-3	CASSLRQRNTDTQYF	TGTGCCAGCAGCTTGCGTCAGCGGAACACAGATACGCAGTATTTT
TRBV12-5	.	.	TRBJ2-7	CASGSQGAPYEQYF	TGTGCTAGTGGTTCTCAGGGTGCACCCTACGAGCAGTACTTC
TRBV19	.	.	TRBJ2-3	CATGVGRSTDTQYF	TGTGCCACAGGTGTTGGGAGAAGCACAGATACGCAGTATTTT
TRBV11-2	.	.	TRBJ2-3	CASSIGQGTDTQYF	TGTGCCAGCAGCATCGGACAAGGCACAGATACGCAGTATTTT
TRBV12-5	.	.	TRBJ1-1	CASGLLQEAFF	TGTGCTAGTGGTTTGCTTCAGGAAGCTTTCTTT
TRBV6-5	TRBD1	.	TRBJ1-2	CASSFRDRGGYTF	TGTGCCAGCAGTTTTAGGGACAGGGGTGGCTACACCTTC
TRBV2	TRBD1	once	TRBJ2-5	CASRPGTGGEETQYF	TGTGCCAGCAGGCCCGGGACAGGGGGCGAGGAGACCCAGTACTTC
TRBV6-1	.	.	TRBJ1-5	CASSDRSLPQHF	TGTGCCAGCAGTGACAGGTCATTACCCCAGCATTTT
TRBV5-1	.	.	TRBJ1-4	CASSLDSTNEKLFF	TGCGCCAGCAGCTTGGACAGTACTAATGAAAAACTGTTTTTT
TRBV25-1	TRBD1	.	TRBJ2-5	CASNLRGLGETQYF	TGTGCCAGCAACCTCAGGGGGTTGGGAGAGACCCAGTACTTC
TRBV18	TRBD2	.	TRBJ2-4	CASSPRRGWAKNIQYF	TGTGCCAGCTCACCACGGCGGGGGTGGGCCAAAAACATTCAGTACTTC
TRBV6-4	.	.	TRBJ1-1	CASSPGGAGTEAFF	TGTGCCAGCAGCCCCGGAGGGGCTGGCACTGAAGCTTTCTTT
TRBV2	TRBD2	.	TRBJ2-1	CASSAASGGAHEQFF	TGTGCCAGCAGTGCCGCTAGCGGGGGGGCGCATGAGCAGTTCTTC
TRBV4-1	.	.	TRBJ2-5	CASSQGGGAGTQYF	TGCGCCAGCAGCCAAGGTGGGGGGGCTGGGACCCAGTACTTC
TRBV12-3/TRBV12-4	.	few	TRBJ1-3	CASSQGPGNTIYF	TGTGCCAGCAGCCAGGGTCCTGGAAACACCATATATTTT
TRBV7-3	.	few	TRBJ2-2	CASSRLALTNTGELFF	TGTGCCAGCAGCCGGTTAGCGCTCACGAACACCGGGGAGCTGTTTTTT
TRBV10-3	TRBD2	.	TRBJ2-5	CAISEPSGAPQETQYF	TGTGCCATCAGTGAACCTAGCGGGGCCCCCCAAGAGACCCAGTACTTC
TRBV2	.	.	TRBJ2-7	CASSENRDDYEQYF	TGTGCCAGCAGTGAAAACAGGGACGATTACGAGCAGTACTTC
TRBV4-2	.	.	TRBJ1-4	CASSQDLLANEKLFF	TGTGCCAGCAGCCAAGATCTACTGGCTAATGAAAAACTGTTTTTT
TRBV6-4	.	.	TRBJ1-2	CASSRHFYGYTF	TGTGCCAGCAGTAGACACTTCTATGGCTACACCTTC
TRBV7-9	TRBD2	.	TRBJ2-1	CASSSRPGLAVGNEQFF	TGTGCCAGCAGCTCCCGGCCGGGACTAGCGGTGGGGAATGAGCAGTTCTTC
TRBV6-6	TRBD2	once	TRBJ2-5	CASSYSTSGEQETQYF	TGTGCCAGCAGTTACTCGACTAGCGGGGAACAAGAGACCCAGTACTTC
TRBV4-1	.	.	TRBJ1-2	CASSQGGGGYGYTF	TGCGCCAGCAGCCAAGGCGGCGGGGGGTATGGCTACACCTTC
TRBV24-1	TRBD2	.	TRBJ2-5	CATSRSGGLETQYF	TGTGCCACCAGTAGGAGCGGGGGGCTAGAGACCCAGTACTTC
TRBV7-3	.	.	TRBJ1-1	CASSPFDRLNTEAFF	TGTGCCAGCAGCCCGTTTGACAGATTGAACACTGAAGCTTTCTTT
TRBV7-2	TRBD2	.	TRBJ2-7	CASSSLAGATNYEQYF	TGTGCCAGCAGCTCGCTAGCGGGGGCGACAAACTACGAGCAGTACTTC
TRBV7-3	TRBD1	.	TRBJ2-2	CASSSQGVKTGELFF	TGTGCCAGCAGCTCCCAGGGGGTTAAGACCGGGGAGCTGTTTTTT
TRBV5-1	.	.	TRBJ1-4	CASSLGGSTGFGEKLFF	TGCGCCAGCAGCTTGGGGGGGTCAACAGGGTTCGGTGAAAAACTGTTTTTT
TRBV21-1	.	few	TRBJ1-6	CASTGYNSPLHF	TGTGCCAGCACGGGTTATAATTCACCCCTCCACTTT
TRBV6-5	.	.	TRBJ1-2	CASNSAGIYGYTF	TGTGCCAGCAACTCCGCGGGGATCTATGGCTACACCTTC
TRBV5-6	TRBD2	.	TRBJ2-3	CASSLAGAVVSDTQYF	TGTGCCAGCAGCTTAGCGGGGGCGGTGGTATCAGATACGCAGTATTTT
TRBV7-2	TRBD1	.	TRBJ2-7	CASSDKTGTGEYEQYF	TGTGCCAGCAGCGATAAAACCGGGACAGGGGAATACGAGCAGTACTTC